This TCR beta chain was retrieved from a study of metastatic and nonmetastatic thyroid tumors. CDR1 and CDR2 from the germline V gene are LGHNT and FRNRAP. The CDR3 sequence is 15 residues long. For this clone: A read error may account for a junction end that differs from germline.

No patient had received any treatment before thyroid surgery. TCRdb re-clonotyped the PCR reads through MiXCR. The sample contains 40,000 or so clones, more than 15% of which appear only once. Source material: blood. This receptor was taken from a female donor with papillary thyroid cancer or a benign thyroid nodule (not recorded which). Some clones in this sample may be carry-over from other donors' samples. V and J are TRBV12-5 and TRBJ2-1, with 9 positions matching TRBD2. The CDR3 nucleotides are TGTGCTAGTGATCACACTAGCGGGCCCTACAATGAGCAGATCTTC. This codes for CASDHTSGPYNEQIF.